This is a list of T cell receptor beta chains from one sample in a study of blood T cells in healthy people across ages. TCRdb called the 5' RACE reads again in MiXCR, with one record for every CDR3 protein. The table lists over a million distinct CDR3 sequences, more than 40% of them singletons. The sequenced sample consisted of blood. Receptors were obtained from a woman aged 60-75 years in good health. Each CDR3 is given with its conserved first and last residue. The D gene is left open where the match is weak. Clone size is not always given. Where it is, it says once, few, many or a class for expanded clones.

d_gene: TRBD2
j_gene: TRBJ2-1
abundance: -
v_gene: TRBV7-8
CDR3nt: TGTGCCAGCAGCTTGAGGGCTAGCGGACCTTACAATGAGCAGTTCTTC
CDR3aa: CASSLRASGPYNEQFF

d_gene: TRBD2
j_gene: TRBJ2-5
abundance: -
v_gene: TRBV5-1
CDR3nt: TGCGCCAGCAGCGAGATACTAGCGGGAGAGACCCAGTACTTC
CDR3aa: CASSEILAGETQYF

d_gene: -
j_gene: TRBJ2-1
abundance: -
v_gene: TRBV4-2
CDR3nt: TGTGCCAGCAGCATTCTTGCGGGTGGATTTAATGAGCATTTCTTC
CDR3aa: CASSILAGGFNEHFF

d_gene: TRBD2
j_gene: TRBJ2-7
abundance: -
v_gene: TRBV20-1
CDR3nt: TGCAGTGCTAGACAACCCTTCCTCCCGGGACTAGCGGGAGAGCAGTACTTC
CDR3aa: CSARQPFLPGLAGEQYF

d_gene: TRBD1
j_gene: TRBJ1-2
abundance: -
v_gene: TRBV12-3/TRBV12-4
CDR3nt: TGTGCCAGCAGTTCGAGGGGGCCTAACTATGGCTACACCTTC
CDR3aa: CASSSRGPNYGYTF

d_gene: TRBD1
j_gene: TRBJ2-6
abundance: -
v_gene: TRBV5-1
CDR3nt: TGCGCCAGCAGCTGGAGGCAGGGGGCCTCTGGGGCCAACGTCCTGACTTTC
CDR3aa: CASSWRQGASGANVLTF

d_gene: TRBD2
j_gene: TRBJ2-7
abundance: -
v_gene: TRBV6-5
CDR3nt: TGTGCCAGCAGAACAACTAGCGCCCACTACAATGAGCAGTACTTC
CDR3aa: CASRTTSAHYNEQYF

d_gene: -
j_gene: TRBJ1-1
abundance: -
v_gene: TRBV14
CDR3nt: TGTGCCAGCAGCGCTTTGCAGAACACTGAAGCTTTCTTT
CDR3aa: CASSALQNTEAFF

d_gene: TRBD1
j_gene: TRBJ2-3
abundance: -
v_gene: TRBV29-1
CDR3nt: TGCAGCGTTGTACGTATCGGGACAGGGGCTAGCACAGATACGCAGTATTTT
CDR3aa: CSVVRIGTGASTDTQYF

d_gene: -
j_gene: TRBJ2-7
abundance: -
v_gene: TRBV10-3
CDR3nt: TGTGCCATCAGTGAGGACATATTCTCCTACGAGCAGTACTTC
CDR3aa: CAISEDIFSYEQYF

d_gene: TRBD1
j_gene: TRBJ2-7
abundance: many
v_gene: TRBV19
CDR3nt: TGTGCCAGTAGTATTTCTCAAGCGACAGGGAGCTACGAGCAGTACTTC
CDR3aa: CASSISQATGSYEQYF

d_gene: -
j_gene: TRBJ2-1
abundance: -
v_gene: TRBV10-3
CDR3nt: TGTGCCATCAGTTCTCGGGCTTCGCTCGATGAGCAGTTCTTC
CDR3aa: CAISSRASLDEQFF

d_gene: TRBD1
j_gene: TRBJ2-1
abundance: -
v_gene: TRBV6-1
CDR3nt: TGTGCCAGCAGCCCGGGACAGGGGGCAAGTTTAGGGTACAATGAGCAGTTCTTC
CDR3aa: CASSPGQGASLGYNEQFF

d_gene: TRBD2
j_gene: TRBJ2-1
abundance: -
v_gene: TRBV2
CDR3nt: TGTGCCAGCAGTGACCCGACTAGCGGGAGTGGGGATGAGCAGTTCTTC
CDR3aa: CASSDPTSGSGDEQFF

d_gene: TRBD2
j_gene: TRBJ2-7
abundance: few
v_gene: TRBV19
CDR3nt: TGTGCCAGTAGTATCCTAGCGGGAGGGTACGAGCAGTACTTC
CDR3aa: CASSILAGGYEQYF

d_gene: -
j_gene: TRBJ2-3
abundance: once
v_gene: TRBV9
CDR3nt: TGTGCCAGCGGGCCGGGACCAATCACAGATACGCAGTATTTT
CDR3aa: CASGPGPITDTQYF

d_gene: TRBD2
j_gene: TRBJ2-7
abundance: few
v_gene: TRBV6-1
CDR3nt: TGTGCCAGCAGTAAGCGGGACCCGAGCTCCTACGAGCAGTACTTC
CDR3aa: CASSKRDPSSYEQYF

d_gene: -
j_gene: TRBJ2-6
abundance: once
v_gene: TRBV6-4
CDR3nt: TGTGCCAGCAGTGACGACATCTCTGGGGCCAACGTCCTGACTTTC
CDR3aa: CASSDDISGANVLTF

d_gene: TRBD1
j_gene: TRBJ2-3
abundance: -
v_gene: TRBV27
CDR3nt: TGTGCCAGCAGTAAAATCGGACAGGGCAGGACAGATACGCAGTATTTT
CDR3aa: CASSKIGQGRTDTQYF

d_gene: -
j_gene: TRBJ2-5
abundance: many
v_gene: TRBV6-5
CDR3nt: TGTGCCAGCAGCCCGGGGGGGACAGGACAAGAGACCCAGTACTTC
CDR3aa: CASSPGGTGQETQYF

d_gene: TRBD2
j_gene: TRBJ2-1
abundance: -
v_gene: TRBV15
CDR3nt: TGTGCCACCAGCGAGGACAGGACTAGCGGCAAGTACAATGAGCAGTTCTTC
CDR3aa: CATSEDRTSGKYNEQFF

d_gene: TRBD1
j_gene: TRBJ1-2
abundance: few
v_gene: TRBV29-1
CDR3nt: TGCAGCGTTGAGGGACAGGATGGCTACACCTTC
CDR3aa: CSVEGQDGYTF

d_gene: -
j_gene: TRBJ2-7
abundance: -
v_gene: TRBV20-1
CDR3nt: TGCAGTGCCCCGATTCGGGCGACACGGTACGAGCAGTACTTC
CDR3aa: CSAPIRATRYEQYF

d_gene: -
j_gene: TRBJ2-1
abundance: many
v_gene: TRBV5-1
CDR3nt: TGCGCCAGCAGCTTGGGGGGGCGCGCCTACAATGAGCAGTTCTTC
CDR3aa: CASSLGGRAYNEQFF

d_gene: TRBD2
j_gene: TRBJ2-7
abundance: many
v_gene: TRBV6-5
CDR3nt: TGTGCCAGCACGGGGGGTTCCTACGAGCAGTACTTC
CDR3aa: CASTGGSYEQYF

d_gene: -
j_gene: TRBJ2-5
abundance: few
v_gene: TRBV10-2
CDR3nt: TGCGCCAGCAGGTCAGGGGCGGAGACCCAGTACTTC
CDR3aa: CASRSGAETQYF

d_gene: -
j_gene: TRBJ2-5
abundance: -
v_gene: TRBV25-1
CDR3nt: TGTGCCAGCAGTGAAAATTTTGGACAGCAAGAGACCCAGTACTTC
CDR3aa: CASSENFGQQETQYF

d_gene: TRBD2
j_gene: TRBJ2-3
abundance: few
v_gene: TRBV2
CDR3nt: TGTGCCAGCAGTGAGGGGCTAGCGGGAGGGTATTTT
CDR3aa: CASSEGLAGGYF

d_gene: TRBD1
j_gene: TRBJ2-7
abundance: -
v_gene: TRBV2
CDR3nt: TGTGCCAGCAGCAGGGACAGTGGAACTATCAACTCTAGGGTGCAGTACTTC
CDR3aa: CASSRDSGTINSRVQYF

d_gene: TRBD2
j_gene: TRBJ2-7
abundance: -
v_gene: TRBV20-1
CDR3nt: TGCAGTGCCTATGGGACTAGCGGGAGGGGGTCGGACGAGCAGTACTTC
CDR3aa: CSAYGTSGRGSDEQYF

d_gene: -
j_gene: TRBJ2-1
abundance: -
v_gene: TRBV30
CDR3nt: TGTGCCTGGACCACCGGTTCCCCACCCCAGTTCTTC
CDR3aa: CAWTTGSPPQFF

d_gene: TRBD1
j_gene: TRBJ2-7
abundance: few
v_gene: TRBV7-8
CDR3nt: TGTGCCAGCAGCTTTCTGGTTTCAGGGGGAGCCTACGAGCAGTACTTC
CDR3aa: CASSFLVSGGAYEQYF

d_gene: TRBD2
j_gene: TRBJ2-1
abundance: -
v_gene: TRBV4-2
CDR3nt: TGTGCCAGCAGCCAAGATTTTACGACTAGCGGCTCCTACAATGAGCAGTTCTTC
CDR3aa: CASSQDFTTSGSYNEQFF

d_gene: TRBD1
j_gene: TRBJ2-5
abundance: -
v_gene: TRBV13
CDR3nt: TGTGCCAGCAGAACGACAAGGGGGCCCCAAGAGACCCAGTACTTC
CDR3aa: CASRTTRGPQETQYF

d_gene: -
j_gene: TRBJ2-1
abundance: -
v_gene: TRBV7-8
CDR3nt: TGTGCCAGCAGCTTAGTTGGGTCCACCGGGGAGCTGTTCTTC
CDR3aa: CASSLVGSTGELFF

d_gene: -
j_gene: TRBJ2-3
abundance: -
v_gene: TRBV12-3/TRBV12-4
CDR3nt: TGTGCCAGCAGCTTCGGGATCCATAGTACGCAGTATTTT
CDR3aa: CASSFGIHSTQYF

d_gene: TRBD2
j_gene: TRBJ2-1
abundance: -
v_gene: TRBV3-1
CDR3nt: TGTGCCAGCAGCCCCGGACTAGCGGGAGAAGTGGGTGAGCAGTTCTTC
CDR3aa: CASSPGLAGEVGEQFF

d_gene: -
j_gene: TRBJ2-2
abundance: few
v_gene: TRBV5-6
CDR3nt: TGTGCCAGCAGCTTGGCCAGCGGGGAGCTGTTTTTT
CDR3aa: CASSLASGELFF

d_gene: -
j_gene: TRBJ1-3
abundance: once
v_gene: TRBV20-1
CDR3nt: TGCAGTGCTAGCAGGGGTTGGCAACCCATATATTTT
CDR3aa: CSASRGWQPIYF

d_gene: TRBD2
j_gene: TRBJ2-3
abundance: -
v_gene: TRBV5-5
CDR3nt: TGTGCCAGCAGCTTGCGGGGCGGGGGAGCCTCCACAGATACGCAGTATTTT
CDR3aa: CASSLRGGGASTDTQYF

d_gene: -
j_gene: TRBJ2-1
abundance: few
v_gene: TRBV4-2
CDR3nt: TGTGCCAGCAGCCAAGACTCGATAGATGAGCAGTTCTTC
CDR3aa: CASSQDSIDEQFF

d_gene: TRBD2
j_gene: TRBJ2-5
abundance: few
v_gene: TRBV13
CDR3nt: TGTGCCAGCAGCCTCAGACTAGCGGGAGAAGGGGAGACCCAGTACTTC
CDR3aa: CASSLRLAGEGETQYF

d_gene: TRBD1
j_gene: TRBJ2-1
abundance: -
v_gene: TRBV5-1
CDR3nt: TGCGCCAGCAGCCTCCGACAGGGGAACAATGAGCAGTTCTTC
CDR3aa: CASSLRQGNNEQFF

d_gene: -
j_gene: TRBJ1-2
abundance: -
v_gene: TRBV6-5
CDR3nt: TGTGCCAGCAGTTACAGCGAGAACTATGGCTACACCTTC
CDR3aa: CASSYSENYGYTF

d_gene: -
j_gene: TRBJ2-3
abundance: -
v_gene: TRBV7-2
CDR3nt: TGTGCCACGACGTCTAAAGGGGCCGCGAGCACAGATACGCAGTATTTT
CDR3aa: CATTSKGAASTDTQYF

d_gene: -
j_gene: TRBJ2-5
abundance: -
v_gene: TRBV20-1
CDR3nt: TGCAGTGCCATCGACGACATACCAGAGACCCAGTACTTC
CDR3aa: CSAIDDIPETQYF

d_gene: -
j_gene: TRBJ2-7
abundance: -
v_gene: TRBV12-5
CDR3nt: TGTGCTAGTGGAAAAGGGACCAAGTCCATTTACGAGCAGTACTTC
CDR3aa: CASGKGTKSIYEQYF

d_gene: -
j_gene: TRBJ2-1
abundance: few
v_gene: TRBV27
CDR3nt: TGTGCCAGCAGGGGGAGAGGCCATAGGGGGCTTAGCGGGAATTTCTACAATGAGCAGTTCTTC
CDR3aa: CASRGRGHRGLSGNFYNEQFF

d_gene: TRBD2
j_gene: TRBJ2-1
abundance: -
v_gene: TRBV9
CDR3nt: TGTGCCAGCAGCGTAGGTAGCGGGATAGGCGAGGAGCAGTTCTTC
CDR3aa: CASSVGSGIGEEQFF

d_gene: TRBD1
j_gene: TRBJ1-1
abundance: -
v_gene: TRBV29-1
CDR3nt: TGCAGCGCTAAGGGACAGGGTGGCACTGAAGCTTTCTTT
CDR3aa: CSAKGQGGTEAFF

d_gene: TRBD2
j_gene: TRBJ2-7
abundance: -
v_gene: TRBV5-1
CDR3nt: TGCGCCAGCAGCTTGGAACTAGCGGGAGACGAGCAGTACTTC
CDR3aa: CASSLELAGDEQYF

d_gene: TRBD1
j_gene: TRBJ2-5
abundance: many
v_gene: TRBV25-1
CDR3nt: TGTGCCAGCAGTACAGGGGTGCAAGAGACCCAGTACTTC
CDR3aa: CASSTGVQETQYF

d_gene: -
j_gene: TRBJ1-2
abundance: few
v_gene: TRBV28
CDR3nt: TGTGCCAGCAGTTTAGGGACTTACTATGGCTACACCTTC
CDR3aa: CASSLGTYYGYTF

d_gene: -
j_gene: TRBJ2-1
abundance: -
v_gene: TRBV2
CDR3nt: TGTGCCAGCAGTGATCTGCCTAATGAGCAGTTCTTC
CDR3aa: CASSDLPNEQFF

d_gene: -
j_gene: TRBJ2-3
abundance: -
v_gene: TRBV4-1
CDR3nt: TGCGCCAGCAGCCCGGGACCATCCCGGGATACGCAGTATTTT
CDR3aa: CASSPGPSRDTQYF

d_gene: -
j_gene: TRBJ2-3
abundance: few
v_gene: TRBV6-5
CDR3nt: TGTGCCAGCGAAGGGGGAAGTACGCAGTATTTT
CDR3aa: CASEGGSTQYF

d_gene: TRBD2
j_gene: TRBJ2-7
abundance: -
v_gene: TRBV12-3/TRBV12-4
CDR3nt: TGTGCCAGCAGTCCCCTTACTAGCGGGTCCTCCTACGAGCAGTACTTC
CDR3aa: CASSPLTSGSSYEQYF

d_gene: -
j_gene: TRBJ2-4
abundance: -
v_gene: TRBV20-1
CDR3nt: TGCAGTGCTAGACGGGACCAGGACATTCAGTACTTC
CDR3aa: CSARRDQDIQYF

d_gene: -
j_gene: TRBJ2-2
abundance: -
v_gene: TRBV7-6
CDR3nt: TGTGCCAGCAGCTCTGGGGGCACCGGGGAGCTGTTTTTT
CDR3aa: CASSSGGTGELFF